This entry lists 20 T cell receptor beta chains sequenced from one sample in a study of spatial heterogeneity in lung cancer. Whole-study findings and limits: Higher tumor mutation counts went along with higher counts of expanded intratumoral alpha and beta TCRs.

Each CDR3 protein is one row after TCRdb ran MiXCR on the 5' RACE reads. The repertoire holds 4,000 or so distinct CDR3 sequences, with approximately 10% as singletons. Time point: sample taken at primary tumor resection. These receptors have no known antigen. This sample comprised lung tumor tissue, obtained at surgery. The source is a male donor with early-stage non-small cell lung cancer.

This clonotype is classed as medium-sized. J is TRBJ2-1 and V is TRBV7-2, with D possibly matching TRBD2 (6 bases). CDR3 length equals 15 residues. Germline V gene lookup returns CDR1 SGHTA and CDR2 FQGNSA. V was shortened by 1 base and J by 5 bases, with 12 bases between the two germline ends. In DNA form, the CDR3 reads TGTGCCAGCAGCTTAGTGGGACTGACAAACAATGAGCAGTTCTTC. This encodes CASSLVGLTNNEQFF.

This clonotype was observed many times. The chain couples TRBV12-3 or TRBV12-4 to TRBJ2-2; D could derive from TRBD1 or TRBD2 (5 bases each). Trimming left V 6 bases short and J 6 bases short, with 11 bases between. This CDR3 spans 13 amino acids. CDR3 sequence reads: CASRWDGPGELFF. CDR3 nucleotides: TGTGCCAGCAGATGGGACGGTCCCGGGGAGCTGTTTTTT.

The chain joins TRBV20-1 to TRBJ2-1; 8 nucleotides line up with TRBD1. Per germline, CDR1 DFQATT and CDR2 SNEGSKA (reference sequence). V lost 6 bases, J lost 2 bases, and 3 bases stayed unmatched. The CDR3 spans 13 residues. The CDR3 bases are TGCAGTGCCACGACAGGGGCCTACAATGAGCAGTTCTTC. It yields the protein CSATTGAYNEQFF.

Only a few counts were recorded for this clonotype. This chain connects TRBV12-3 or TRBV12-4 to TRBJ2-2; 8 nucleotides match TRBD1. Unmatched junction bases numbered 9, after V lost 6 bases and J lost 6 bases. The CDR3 is 15 residues long. CDR3 nucleotides: TGTGCCAGCAGAGCAGGGGGCGCTATTGCCGGGGAGCTGTTTTTT. Amino acids: CASRAGGAIAGELFF.

The chain uses TRBV29-1 and TRBJ2-5, with D perhaps TRBD2 (5 bases). The CDR3 covers 13 residues. Germline values: CDR1 SQVTM, CDR2 ANQGSEA. V dropped 6 bases and J dropped 5 bases, with 16 bases sitting between them. In nucleotides, the CDR3 is TGCAGCGTAGAAAAGCGGAGACGGGAGACCCAGTACTTC. This gives the protein CSVEKRRRETQYF.

This clonotype showed up many times. This chain links TRBV29-1 with TRBJ2-7; 7 bases fit TRBD1. With V trimmed by 5 bases and J by 3 bases, 10 bases remained unmatched. CDR1 and CDR2 (germline): SQVTM, ANQGSEA. The CDR3 spans 14 residues. The CDR3 loop is CSVSGTVSYYEQYF. Here the CDR3 DNA reads TGCAGCGTTTCAGGGACAGTGAGTTACTACGAGCAGTACTTC.

The chain recombines TRBV6-1 with TRBJ2-2, with TRBD2 as a possible D gene (5 bases). The CDR3 loop spans 16 amino acids. CDR1 MNHNS and CDR2 SASEGT come from the germline V gene. V was cut by 2 bases and J by 1 base, with 11 bases left in between. CDR3 DNA: TGTGCCAGCAGTGAAAGTGTGGACTTGAACACCGGGGAGCTGTTTTTT. It yields the protein CASSESVDLNTGELFF.

Sample share makes this clonotype large. This chain joins TRBV5-1 and TRBJ2-5; 9 bases line up with TRBD1. The V gene end was trimmed by 0 bases and the J gene end by 1 base; junction bases not matched to a gene: 1. This CDR3 comprises 15 residues. Germline lookup yields CDR1 SGHRS and CDR2 YFSETQ. The CDR3 region is CASSLEGQGQETQYF. CDR3 sequence (DNA): TGCGCCAGCAGCTTGGAGGGACAGGGCCAAGAGACCCAGTACTTC.

This clonotype counts as medium-sized. The chain employs TRBV4-1 and TRBJ2-7; 9 bases are shared with TRBD1. The CDR3 is 15 amino acids. Germline V gene data show CDR1 as MGHRA and CDR2 as YSYEKL. V lost 4 bases and J lost 2; bases outside the gene matches: 6. Here the CDR3 reads CASSLLQGAAYEQYF. The CDR3 nucleotides read TGCGCCAGCAGCCTACTACAGGGGGCGGCCTACGAGCAGTACTTC.

This clonotype is labeled medium-sized. V is TRBV4-2 and J is TRBJ1-2, with D possibly TRBD1 on 6 matching bases. The CDR3 length is 16 residues. In germline, CDR1 is LGHNA, CDR2 YNFKEQ. Trimming shortened V by 1 base and J by 2 bases, and 14 bases separated the two germline ends. Here the CDR3 DNA reads TGTGCCAGCAGCCAAGCTGATAACAGGGTAAACTATGGCTACACCTTC. It is translated as CASSQADNRVNYGYTF.

This clonotype was seen repeatedly, ten times or more. This chain connects TRBV27 to TRBJ2-7, with D perhaps matching TRBD2 (5 bases). Germline V CDR1 and CDR2: MNHEY, SMNVEV (reference sequence). The CDR3 has 14 residues. V dropped 5 bases and J dropped 5 bases, with 16 bases sitting between them. The CDR3 sequence: CASSTRDFPDEQYF. Here the CDR3 DNA reads TGTGCCAGCAGTACCCGGGATTTTCCCGACGAGCAGTACTTC.

This clonotype rates as medium-sized. The chain has TRBV27 and TRBJ2-7; 8 bases align to TRBD2. Losses at the gene ends were 2 bases for V and 4 bases for J; bases not matched to a gene: 7. This CDR3 is 15 amino acids long. Germline CDR1 MNHEY, CDR2 SMNVEV (reference sequence). CDR3 bases: TGTGCCAGCAGTTTAGGGGCTAGCGGGCGATACGAGCAGTACTTC. This codes for CASSLGASGRYEQYF.

Relative to its sample, this clonotype is medium-sized (0.01 to 0.1%). CDR3 sequence: CSALNRDSPYEQYF. CDR3 DNA sequence: TGCAGTGCATTAAACCGGGACAGCCCCTACGAGCAGTACTTC. The chain recombines TRBV20-1 with TRBJ2-7, with TRBD1 identical over 7 bases. The CDR3 runs to 14 residues. Germline V gene data show CDR1 as DFQATT and CDR2 as SNEGSKA (reference sequence). V lost 6 bases, J lost 2 bases, and 10 bases stayed unmatched.

This clonotype is categorized as medium-sized. The chain is built from TRBV6-5 and TRBJ2-6; possible D gene TRBD2, 5 bases. V lost 6 bases and J 2 bases, leaving 8 bases between the germline ends. CDR3 length equals 14 residues. The germline V gene has CDR1 MNHEY and CDR2 SVGAGI. The CDR3 DNA follows: TGTGCCAGCAGACTAGAGCCTGGGGCCAACGTCCTGACTTTC. Protein: CASRLEPGANVLTF.

By sample share, this clonotype is medium-sized (0.01 to 0.1%). V and J are TRBV6-2 or TRBV6-3 and TRBJ1-1, with no clear D. Germline V lookup: CDR1 MNHEY, CDR2 SVGEGT. CDR3 length equals 16 residues. Between the trimmed V and J ends, which lost 5 bases and 1 base, there was a span of 17 bases. The CDR3 DNA reads TGTGCCAGCAGTCCCCCCGGAAGGAGGGAGAACACTGAAGCTTTCTTT. Amino acids: CASSPPGRRENTEAFF.

This clonotype was detected many times. The chain recombines TRBV10-3 with TRBJ2-1; no clear D gene. Germline V CDR1 and CDR2: ENHRY, SYGVKD. V was pared by 6 bases and J by 0 bases, with 9 bases between. The CDR3 has 14 residues. As DNA, the CDR3 is TGTGCCATCAGCGACGAGTTCTCCTACAATGAGCAGTTCTTC. This encodes CAISDEFSYNEQFF.

This clonotype was picked up a small number of times. This chain joins TRBV18 and TRBJ2-7; 7 nucleotides agree with TRBD2. The V segment lost 3 bases and the J segment 0 bases; nucleotides outside the gene matches: 5. Germline V gene data show CDR1 as KGHSH and CDR2 as LQKENI. This CDR3 is built from 15 residues. CDR3 nucleotides: TGTGCCAGCTCACCTACGGGGGGAAGCTCCTACGAGCAGTACTTC. Its protein product is CASSPTGGSSYEQYF.

The chain carries TRBV7-2 and TRBJ1-3, with D perhaps matching TRBD1 (5 bases). The CDR3 extends over 14 amino acids. Germline CDR1 reads SGHTA; CDR2 reads FQGNSA. Trimming cost V 5 bases and J 5 bases, with 13 bases left between them. The CDR3: CASSLGVSRNTIYF. CDR3 nucleotides: TGTGCCAGCAGCCTAGGGGTCTCGAGAAACACCATATATTTT.

This clonotype was found many times. The V and J genes are TRBV5-1 and TRBJ2-7, with 7 nucleotides matching TRBD2. The CDR3 sequence is 15 residues long. Germline V lookup: CDR1 SGHRS, CDR2 YFSETQ. V was pared by 1 base and J by 2 bases, with 6 bases of the junction left unmatched. This chain's CDR3 is CASSLWAGTTYEQYF. CDR3 bases: TGCGCCAGCAGCTTGTGGGCAGGGACTACCTACGAGCAGTACTTC. Full variable domain (outside the CDR3, taken from reference TRBV5-1 and TRBJ2-7): KAGVTQTPRYLIKTRGQQVTLSCSPISGHRSVSWYQQTPGQGLQFLFEYFSETQRNKGNFPGRFSGRQFSNSRSEMNVSTLELGDSALYLCASSLWAGTTYEQYFGPGTRLTVT.

This clonotype was seen many times. This chain links TRBV20-1 with TRBJ1-2, with D hard to call. The CDR3 has 12 residues. Germline V gives CDR1 DFQATT, CDR2 SNEGSKA (reference sequence). V shed 0 bases and J shed 1 base, with 3 bases lying between them. In DNA, the CDR3 is TGCAGTGCTAGAGACAGTAACTATGGCTACACCTTC. This codes for CSARDSNYGYTF.